This section outlines one TCR beta chain sequence together with its context. Its specificity is unknown. This record belongs to a study of shared clonotypes between healthy human individuals. CDR1 is SGHTS and CDR2 is YDEGEE in the germline V gene. Trimming took off 0 bases at V and 3 bases at J, with 7 bases between the two ends. The CDR3 has 13 residues. Per the authors' pipeline: Filtering of immunoSEQ junctional sequences could not match full-length read filtering. The method was immunoSEQ multiplex PCR; TCRdb's version includes in-frame clones alone and lacks a portion of them. From that table come the V and J calls and clone size; the DNA was used to work out D and trimming. The data contain approximately 2.5 million clones, more than 90% of them singletons. The study's findings and limits: Shared clonotypes: approximately 5% naive CD4, 3.5% to 4% naive CD8, 2% to 2.5% memory CD4, under 0.5% memory CD8. Clonotype sharing among donors was thought likely to change with sequencing depth.

The rearrangement uses TRBV5-8 and TRBJ2-7; no clear D. The sequenced material came from naive CD4+ T cells sorted from blood. The sample's subset: CD45RA+ positively selected. The clonotype was recovered from a man in his late teens or twenties in good health. CDR3 nucleotides: TGTGCCAGCAGCTTGGTCCGGGTCTACGAGCAGTACTTC. Translation: CASSLVRVYEQYF.